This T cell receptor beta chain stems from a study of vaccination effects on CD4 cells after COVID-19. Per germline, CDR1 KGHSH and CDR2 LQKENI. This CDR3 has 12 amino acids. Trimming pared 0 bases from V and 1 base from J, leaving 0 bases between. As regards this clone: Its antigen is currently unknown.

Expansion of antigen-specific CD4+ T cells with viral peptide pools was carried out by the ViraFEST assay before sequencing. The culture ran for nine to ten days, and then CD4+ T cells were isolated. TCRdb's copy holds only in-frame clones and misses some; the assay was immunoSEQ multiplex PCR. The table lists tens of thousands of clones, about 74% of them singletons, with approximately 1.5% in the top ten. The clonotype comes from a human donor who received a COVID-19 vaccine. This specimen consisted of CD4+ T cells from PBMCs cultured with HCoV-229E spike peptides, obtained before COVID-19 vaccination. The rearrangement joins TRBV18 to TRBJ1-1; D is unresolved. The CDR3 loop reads CASSPPNTEAFF. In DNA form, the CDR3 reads TGTGCCAGCTCACCACCGAACACTGAAGCTTTCTTT.